Listed below are T cell receptor beta chains from one sample, sequenced in a study of blood T cell repertoires in COVID-19. Sequenced by immunoSEQ multiplex PCR; TCRdb stores in-frame clones only, minus some. There are fewer than 500,000 clones in the sample; roughly four fifths occur only once, and roughly 1.2% lies in the top ten. Sequencing was performed on peripheral blood. Every receptor here comes from a human donor with acute or convalescent COVID-19. The donor label of this sample is uncertain. The CDR3 runs from the conserved cysteine through the conserved F or W. D genes are given only for firm matches. The size entry is marked missing in some rows and otherwise reads once, few, many or a size class.

j_call clone_size v_call d_call cdr3_nt cdr3_aa
TRBJ2-7 NA TRBV18 NA TGTGCCAGCTCACCTCCGGGTTACGAGCAGTACTTC CASSPPGYEQYF
TRBJ2-2 NA TRBV5-1 TRBD2 TGCGCCAGCAGCCCCCGGGGGGACTCGATCACCGGGGAGCTGTTTTTT CASSPRGDSITGELFF
TRBJ2-1 NA TRBV4-1 TRBD2 TGCGCCAGCAGCCCGACTAGCAGAACTGACAATGAGCAGTTCTTC CASSPTSRTDNEQFF
TRBJ2-1 NA TRBV29-1 TRBD2 TGCAGCGTTAGAATAGGCGGGAGCTACAATGAGCAGTTCTTC CSVRIGGSYNEQFF
TRBJ1-2 once TRBV29-1 TRBD1 TGCAGCGTCCCCGGGACAGCGACTATTAACTATGGCTACACCTTC CSVPGTATINYGYTF
TRBJ1-3 NA TRBV2 NA TGTGCCAGCAGTGTTTACTTTGGAAACACCATATATTTT CASSVYFGNTIYF
TRBJ2-5 NA TRBV5-4 NA TGTGCCAGCAGCTTATGGGGCGCAAAGACCCAGTACTTC CASSLWGAKTQYF
TRBJ2-3 few TRBV7-9 NA TGTGCCAGCAGCTTAAATAGCGGTAGCACAGATACGCAGTATTTT CASSLNSGSTDTQYF
TRBJ1-4 NA TRBV6-2/TRBV6-3 TRBD1 TGTGCCAGCAGTTGGGGCAGGGGGAATGAAAAACTGTTTTTT CASSWGRGNEKLFF
TRBJ1-3 NA TRBV14 TRBD1 TGTGCCAGCAGCCCACGACAGGGGGCTTGGGGAAACACCATATATTTT CASSPRQGAWGNTIYF
TRBJ1-2 NA TRBV28 TRBD1 TGTGCCAGCAGCCAGGGGGGACCGAATCCCAGGGGCTATGGCTACACCTTC CASSQGGPNPRGYGYTF
TRBJ2-7 NA TRBV30 TRBD1 TGTGCCTGGAGTGTAATGGGGACAGGGAGAGACGAGCAGTACTTC CAWSVMGTGRDEQYF
TRBJ1-1 NA TRBV18 NA TGTGCCAGCTCACCAATTTCTGGGGGGATGGGGAACACTGAAGCTTTCTTT CASSPISGGMGNTEAFF
TRBJ2-3 NA TRBV5-4 NA TGTGCCAGCAGCTTGGACGGGGGGCGTGATACGCAGTATTTT CASSLDGGRDTQYF
TRBJ2-2 NA TRBV5-5 TRBD2 TGTGCCAGCAGCTTGGCCTTCGCTAGCGGGAGGCTCGGGGAGCTGTTTTTT CASSLAFASGRLGELFF
TRBJ2-1 NA TRBV30 NA TGTGCCTGGAGCGAACCCCCCCTAGCCGCTTACTACAATGAGCAGTTCTTC CAWSEPPLAAYYNEQFF
TRBJ1-2 once TRBV5-1 NA TGCGCCAGCAGGGACAGCCAAACTTCTAACTATGGCTACACCTTC CASRDSQTSNYGYTF
TRBJ2-2 NA TRBV5-1 NA TGCGCCAGCAGGGGCAGCCAAAACACCGGGGAGCTGTTTTTT CASRGSQNTGELFF
TRBJ1-6 few TRBV30 TRBD1 TGTGCCTGGAGCCCGATTAGGCCCTGGGGACAGATGCTGAGCTCCTATAATTCACCCCTCCACTTT CAWSPIRPWGQMLSSYNSPLHF
TRBJ2-7 NA TRBV5-1 NA TGCGCCAGCAGCTTTGCAGGTGGCTCCTACGAGCAGTACTTC CASSFAGGSYEQYF
TRBJ2-1 NA TRBV7-2 TRBD2 TGTGCCAGCAGCCCCCAGGTACTAGCGGGGGCTGGGCAGTTCTTC CASSPQVLAGAGQFF
TRBJ2-4 NA TRBV14 TRBD1 TGTGCCAGCAGCCCTGGGACAGGGTTTGACATTCAGTACTTC CASSPGTGFDIQYF
TRBJ2-1 NA TRBV20-1 NA TGCAGTGCTAGTGACCTAGTAAGTTCGGTCAATGAGCAGTTCTTC CSASDLVSSVNEQFF
TRBJ1-3 NA TRBV9 TRBD1 TGTGCCAGCAGGTACGGGACAGGGACTGGAAACACCATATATTTT CASRYGTGTGNTIYF
TRBJ2-5 NA TRBV7-7 TRBD1 TGTGCCAGCAGCCGCCGACAGGGCGTGATCGAGACCCAGTACTTC CASSRRQGVIETQYF
TRBJ2-7 NA TRBV3-1/TRBV3-2 NA TGTGCCAGCAGCCGGGCCAGTACCTACGAGCAGTACTTC CASSRASTYEQYF
TRBJ2-3 NA TRBV2 NA TGTGCCAGCATGAAAGAGGTTCTCTCTAGCACAGATACGCAGTATTTT CASMKEVLSSTDTQYF
TRBJ1-2 few TRBV28 NA TGTGCCAGCAGTCCCGGTTTGATCTATGGCTACACCTTC CASSPGLIYGYTF
TRBJ2-7 once TRBV13 NA TGTGCCAGCAGGGGTCCGGAGCCTACGGAGCAGTACTTC CASRGPEPTEQYF
TRBJ2-7 NA TRBV20-1 NA TGCAGTGCTAGTGGGTTGCGGAGGGGTCCCCCCCACGAGCAGTACTTC CSASGLRRGPPHEQYF
TRBJ2-2 NA TRBV7-2 TRBD2 TGTGCCAGCAGCTTAGGTAGCGGGACGAACGGGGAGCTGTTTTTT CASSLGSGTNGELFF
TRBJ1-5 NA TRBV2 NA TGTGCCAGCAGTGACCAAGGACACCTCAATCAGCCCCAGCATTTT CASSDQGHLNQPQHF
TRBJ1-5 NA TRBV28 NA TGTGCCAGCAGAACTGGGACAATGCCCCAGCCCCAGCATTTT CASRTGTMPQPQHF
TRBJ2-2 NA TRBV24-1 NA TGTGCCACCAGTGATCCCAGGGCCCACACCGGGGAGCTGTTTTTT CATSDPRAHTGELFF
TRBJ1-2 NA TRBV15 NA TGTGCCACCAGCAGAGGGGGGGGCTCTGGCTACACCTTC CATSRGGGSGYTF
TRBJ2-1 few TRBV10-3 TRBD2 TGTGCCATCTCCCAGCGGGAGGGCACATACAATGAGCAGTTCTTC CAISQREGTYNEQFF
TRBJ2-3 NA TRBV25-1 TRBD2 TGTGCCAGCAGTGGAGCGGGGAGCACAGATACGCAGTATTTT CASSGAGSTDTQYF
TRBJ2-1 NA TRBV4-1 TRBD2 TGCGCCAGCAGCCAGGGGACGGGGCTAGCGGGGTACAATGAGCAGTTCTTC CASSQGTGLAGYNEQFF
TRBJ2-3 NA TRBV11-1 NA TGTGCCAGCACCGGGGGGCAACGTACGCAGTATTTT CASTGGQRTQYF
TRBJ2-7 few TRBV4-2 TRBD2 TGTGCCAGCAGCCAAGATAAGGGGACTAGCGGGAACTACGAGCAGTACTTC CASSQDKGTSGNYEQYF
TRBJ1-2 NA TRBV19 TRBD1 TGTGCCAGTACCCCCGGGACAGACTATGGCTACACCTTC CASTPGTDYGYTF
TRBJ1-1 NA TRBV19 TRBD1 TGTGCCAGTAGTATAGATCGCGGGACAGGGGTAGCTTTCTTT CASSIDRGTGVAFF
TRBJ2-3 NA TRBV2 NA TGTGCCAGTAGACTTGACAGTGTTTTTGGAGATACGCAGTATTTT CASRLDSVFGDTQYF
TRBJ2-1 NA TRBV7-9 TRBD2 TGTGCCAGCAGCCCACCCGGACTAGCGAGCTACAATGAGCAGTTCTTC CASSPPGLASYNEQFF
TRBJ1-5 NA TRBV2 NA TGTGCCAGCAGGTTGGACCCACGCGGGGGTCAGCCCCAGCATTTT CASRLDPRGGQPQHF
TRBJ2-1 NA TRBV3-1/TRBV3-2 NA TGTGCCAGCAGCTATCGAGGGTCTAACAATGAGCAGTTCTTC CASSYRGSNNEQFF
TRBJ2-1 NA TRBV5-1 TRBD2 TGCGCCAGCGGATTCATCGGGAGGGGCGGATTGGATGAGCAGTTCTTC CASGFIGRGGLDEQFF
TRBJ2-7 NA TRBV7-6 NA TGTGCCAGCAGCGCAAGCTTCGGCAGGTCCTCCTACGAGCAGTACTTC CASSASFGRSSYEQYF
TRBJ2-7 NA TRBV2 TRBD1 TGTGCCAGCAACCAACAGGGGCCCGAGCAGTACTTC CASNQQGPEQYF
TRBJ2-5 NA TRBV28 NA TGTGCCAGCAGTTTGCCTAGCGCAGAGACCCAGTACTTC CASSLPSAETQYF
TRBJ2-7 NA TRBV10-1 NA TGCGCCAGCAGTGACGTGGTGATCTTTCCTCAGTACGAGCAGTACTTC CASSDVVIFPQYEQYF
TRBJ2-2 NA TRBV3-1/TRBV3-2 TRBD1 TGTGCCAGCAGGCCCGGGACAGGGGTCGGGGAGCTGTTTTTT CASRPGTGVGELFF
TRBJ2-1 NA TRBV25-1 TRBD2 TGTGCCAGCAGTGATTCGGCTAGCGGGCACCCCAGTGGTGATGAGCAGTTCTTC CASSDSASGHPSGDEQFF
TRBJ2-7 once TRBV7-6 NA TGTGCCAGCACCTCGGAAGCCTTGGGGTGGACTCACGAGCAGTACTTC CASTSEALGWTHEQYF
TRBJ1-1 NA TRBV14 NA TGTGCCAGCAGCCACCTCACAGGACAGAACACTGAAGCTTTCTTT CASSHLTGQNTEAFF
TRBJ2-5 NA TRBV4-1 TRBD1 TGCGCCAGCAGCCTGGGACAGGGTGGAGAGACCCAGTACTTC CASSLGQGGETQYF
TRBJ1-6 NA TRBV28 NA TGTGCCAGCAGTTTATTCGGAGGGTCTGTATTACAATCACCCCTCCACTTT CASSLFGGSVLQSPLHF
TRBJ1-1 NA TRBV5-4 NA TGTGCCAGCAGGACAGGGAACACTGAAGCTTTCTTT CASRTGNTEAFF
TRBJ2-7 once TRBV5-5 NA TGTGCCAGCAGCTGGGGGGTAGGGTTGTACGAGCAGTACTTC CASSWGVGLYEQYF